This TCR beta chain is from a study of PD-1 blockade in classical Hodgkin lymphoma. Brentuximab vedotin exposure varied among the patients, all of whom had relapsed after autologous stem cell transplantation. Produced via immunoSEQ multiplex PCR; TCRdb's table is partial and in-frame only. Of tens of thousands of clones listed, 85% to 95% are singletons. V was trimmed by 5 bases and J by 10 bases, leaving 12 bases between them. The germline V gene has CDR1 SGHTA and CDR2 FQGNSA. The CDR3 sequence is 13 residues long. The rearrangement uses TRBV7-2 and TRBJ1-6, with D unresolved. Source: peripheral blood mononuclear cells (PBMCs), taken at baseline. This clonotype was obtained from a human donor with classical Hodgkin lymphoma. The CDR3 DNA is TGTGCCAGCAGCCCGCCCAATCAGTCACCCCTCCACTTT. Protein sequence: CASSPPNQSPLHF.